These 27 T cell receptor beta chains were sequenced from one sample in a study of cytomegalovirus exposure and HLA in healthy donors. This PCR relied on a set of 60 Vbeta primers and 13 Jbeta primers. TCRdb's copy holds only in-frame clones and misses some; the assay was immunoSEQ multiplex PCR. The sample includes more than 85,000 clones, over 60% of them seen just once. The sequencing input was PBMCs. These receptors all come from a woman in her 30s in good health and CMV-seronegative.

The CDR3 loop is CASSMGQGGYEQYF. The CDR3 nucleotides read TGTGCCAGCAGCATGGGACAGGGAGGATACGAGCAGTACTTC. The chain employs TRBV7-9 and TRBJ2-7; 9 bases are shared with TRBD1. The CDR3 runs to 14 residues. Germline loops: CDR1 SEHNR, CDR2 FQNEAQ (reference sequence). J was trimmed by 4 bases and V by 5 bases; bases with no gene match: 6.

This chain uses TRBV11-2 with TRBJ2-7, with TRBD1 as a possible D gene (6 bases). V was trimmed by 6 bases and J by 0 bases, leaving 15 bases between them. Germline CDR1 and CDR2: SGHAT and FQNNGV. This CDR3 has 15 residues. The CDR3 region is CASRRIGTPSYEQYF. CDR3 nucleotide sequence: TGTGCCAGCAGGCGGATCGGGACACCCTCCTACGAGCAGTACTTC.

V gene TRBV5-8 combines with J gene TRBJ1-1; D remains ambiguous. Germline loops: CDR1 SGHTS, CDR2 YDEGEE. The CDR3 loop spans 13 amino acids. Trimming shortened V by 2 bases and J by 3 bases, and 8 bases separated the two germline ends. CDR3 residues: CASSFPEDTEAFF. DNA for the CDR3: TGTGCCAGCAGCTTTCCGGAGGACACTGAAGCTTTCTTT.

V usage is TRBV15 and J usage is TRBJ2-7; 7 bases map to TRBD1. CDR1 and CDR2 (germline): LNHNV, YYDKDF (reference sequence). The ends lost 6 bases at V and 2 bases at J; junction bases unmatched: 4. This CDR3 has 13 amino acids. The CDR3 reads CATRGTDTYEQYF. In DNA form, the CDR3 reads TGTGCCACCAGAGGGACAGACACCTACGAGCAGTACTTC.

This clone was counted a few times. The chain employs TRBV6-5 and TRBJ2-5; 11 nucleotides match TRBD1. The J call may be mistaken, given a closer DNA end match to TRBJ2-7. The CDR3 totals 14 residues. Per germline, CDR1 MNHEY and CDR2 SVGAGI. In DNA form, the CDR3 reads TGTGCCAGCAGCCGGGACAGGGGGTCCTACGAGCAGTACTTC. It is translated as CASSRDRGSYEQYF.

The rearrangement uses TRBV11-2 and TRBJ2-7; a possible D gene is TRBD1 (6 bases). Germline V gene sequence: CDR1 SGHAT, CDR2 FQNNGV. Trimming took off 2 bases at V and 1 base at J, with 15 bases between the two ends. This CDR3 contains 16 residues. The CDR3 sequence is CASSLTRDILSYEQYF. CDR3 sequence (DNA): TGTGCCAGCAGCTTAACCCGGGACATTCTATCCTACGAGCAGTACTTC.

This clone has just a few counts. This chain joins TRBV13 and TRBJ2-7, with 10 bases that match TRBD1. Trimming removed 6 bases from V and 7 bases from J; junction bases left unmatched: 6. The CDR3 is 13 amino acids. The germline CDR1 and CDR2 sequences are PRHDT and FYEKMQ (reference sequence). The CDR3 DNA reads TGTGCCAGCAGTCGACAGGGGGCGAAGGAGCAGTACTTC. This codes for CASSRQGAKEQYF.

The chain joins TRBV9 to TRBJ2-7, with D maybe TRBD1 (6 bases). The CDR3 sequence is 15 residues long. The V gene's germline CDR1 is SGDLS and CDR2 YYNGEE. The V end lost 0 bases, the J end lost 0 bases, and 10 bases lay between the germline ends. The CDR3 DNA is TGTGCCAGCAGCGTAGCGGGACACTTCTCCTACGAGCAGTACTTC. The encoded protein is CASSVAGHFSYEQYF. Variable domain in full (rest from reference TRBV9 and TRBJ2-7): DSGVTQTPKHLITATGQRVTLRCSPRSGDLSVYWYQQSLDQGLQFLIQYYNGEERAKGNILERFSAQQFPDLHSELNLSSLELGDSALYFCASSVAGHFSYEQYFGPGTRLTVT.

The gene calls are TRBV7-7 and TRBJ1-1; D might be TRBD1 (6 bases). V gave up 5 bases and J gave up 7 bases, with 14 bases separating them. Germline assignment: CDR1 SSHAT and CDR2 FNYEAQ (reference sequence). This CDR3 is built from 13 residues. The CDR3 region is CASSQDMDSEAFF. The CDR3 nucleotides read TGTGCCAGCAGCCAAGACATGGACAGTGAAGCTTTCTTT.

The chain has TRBV7-8 and TRBJ2-1, with a tentative D call TRBD2 (6 bases). CDR1 SGHVS and CDR2 FQNEAQ come from the germline V gene. V dropped 0 bases and J dropped 4 bases, with 10 bases sitting between them. The CDR3 runs to 15 residues. In DNA form, the CDR3 reads TGTGCCAGCAGCTTAGCAGAGGAGGGATACAATGAGCAGTTCTTC. The encoded protein is CASSLAEEGYNEQFF.

This chain joins TRBV6-1 and TRBJ1-1; 7 nucleotides match TRBD1. Germline lookup yields CDR1 MNHNS and CDR2 SASEGT. V lost 4 bases to trimming and J lost 5 bases; unmatched junction nucleotides: 10. This CDR3 is 15 amino acids long. The DNA of the CDR3 is TGTGCCAGCAGTGGACACAGGGGTAGGGGGACTGAAGCTTTCTTT. Residues: CASSGHRGRGTEAFF.

This chain connects TRBV13 to TRBJ2-1; 7 nucleotides match TRBD2. The CDR3 consists of 13 residues. Trimming at V came to 5 bases and at J to 8 bases, leaving 6 bases not matched to a gene. CDR1 PRHDT and CDR2 FYEKMQ come from the germline V gene (reference sequence). This chain's CDR3 is CASSGGGSDEQFF. The CDR3 nucleotides are TGTGCCAGCAGCGGCGGGGGATCGGATGAGCAGTTCTTC.

This clone was seen a few times. CDR3 sequence: CSAKNTEAFF. The CDR3 coding sequence is TGCAGCGCCAAGAACACTGAAGCTTTCTTT. The chain recombines TRBV29-1 with TRBJ1-1; D unresolved. The ends were cut back, 7 bases at V and 1 base at J, with 4 bases in the middle. Germline V gives CDR1 SQVTM, CDR2 ANQGSEA. The CDR3 has 10 amino acids.

V gene TRBV5-1 combines with J gene TRBJ1-6, with D unresolved. V gave up 0 bases and J gave up 8 bases, with 9 bases separating them. The germline gives CDR1 SGHRS, CDR2 YFSETQ. The CDR3 is made up of 14 amino acids. The CDR3 loop is CASSLDSLYSPLHF. Here the CDR3 DNA reads TGCGCCAGCAGCTTGGACAGTCTCTATTCACCCCTCCACTTT.

The rearrangement links TRBV7-2 to TRBJ2-1, with D perhaps TRBD1 (5 bases). Germline V gene lookup returns CDR1 SGHTA and CDR2 FQGNSA. V dropped 5 bases and J dropped 10 bases, with 9 bases sitting between them. The CDR3 is made up of 11 amino acids. The CDR3 spells CASSPNREQFF. The CDR3 nucleotides are TGTGCCAGCAGCCCCAACAGGGAGCAGTTCTTC.

The chain joins TRBV28 to TRBJ1-5, with a tentative D call TRBD1 (5 bases). The germline V gene has CDR1 MDHEN and CDR2 SYDVKM. The length of the CDR3 is 13 residues. Deletions cut 8 bases from V and 3 bases from J, with 11 bases between. This CDR3 is CASEEGINQPQHF. CDR3 DNA: TGTGCCAGCGAGGAGGGGATCAATCAGCCCCAGCATTTT.

The V gene is TRBV7-9, the J gene TRBJ1-4, with a tentative D call TRBD1 (5 bases). The V gene lost 2 bases and the J gene lost 8 bases, with 15 bases spanning the gap. The germline CDR1 and CDR2 sequences are SEHNR and FQNEAQ (reference sequence). CDR3 size: 15 residues. The CDR3 coding sequence is TGTGCCAGCAGCTTATCAGGGCACAACGGCGAAAAACTGTTTTTT. As protein: CASSLSGHNGEKLFF.

This chain uses TRBV2 with TRBJ2-7, with 12 bases aligning to TRBD2. The CDR3 has 16 amino acids. Germline V lookup: CDR1 SNHLY, CDR2 FYNNEI. The V gene end was trimmed by 7 bases and the J gene end by 5 bases; junction bases not matched to a gene: 12. The CDR3 is CASIASSGGAPNEQYF. The CDR3 DNA reads as TGTGCCAGCATAGCTTCTAGCGGGGGGGCCCCCAACGAGCAGTACTTC.

The gene calls are TRBV18 and TRBJ1-4, with D perhaps matching TRBD1 (5 bases). V dropped 6 bases and J dropped 0 bases, with 8 bases sitting between them. The CDR3 has 14 residues. From germline, CDR1 is KGHSH and CDR2 LQKENI. CDR3 protein: CASSEGSTNEKLFF. The DNA of the CDR3 is TGTGCCAGCTCGGAGGGGTCAACTAATGAAAAACTGTTTTTT. Complete variable domain (other parts from reference TRBV18 and TRBJ1-4): NAGVMQNPRHLVRRRGQEARLRCSPMKGHSHVYWYRQLPEEGLKFMVYLQKENIIDESGMPKERFSAEFPKEGPSILRIQQVVRGDSAAYFCASSEGSTNEKLFFGSGTQLSVL.

The chain joins TRBV14 to TRBJ1-1; D possibly corresponds to TRBD1 (5 bases). The CDR3 sequence is 13 residues long. The ends were cut back, 6 bases at V and 2 bases at J, with 10 bases in the middle. Germline values: CDR1 SGHDN, CDR2 FVKESK. The CDR3 is CASSRQPNTEAFF. The CDR3 DNA sequence: TGTGCCAGCAGTCGACAGCCTAACACTGAAGCTTTCTTT.

V usage is TRBV4-1 and J usage is TRBJ2-3; 8 bases fit TRBD2. Trimming at V came to 0 bases and at J to 4 bases, leaving 6 bases not matched to a gene. This CDR3 contains 16 residues. From germline, CDR1 is MGHRA and CDR2 YSYEKL. The CDR3 loop is CASSQEGGGRPDTQYF. The CDR3 nucleotides read TGCGCCAGCAGCCAAGAAGGCGGGGGGAGGCCAGATACGCAGTATTTT.

The chain couples TRBV29-1 to TRBJ2-5, with a possible D match to TRBD1 (6 bases). The CDR3 runs to 12 residues. The germline CDR1 and CDR2 sequences are SQVTM and ANQGSEA. Trimming removed 5 bases at V and 2 bases at J, with 9 bases between. The CDR3 DNA is TGCAGCGTTTTGGACAGACAAGAGACCCAGTACTTC. This codes for CSVLDRQETQYF.

This sequence joins TRBV4-3 and TRBJ2-3; 11 nucleotides agree with TRBD2. The CDR3 has 19 amino acids. Trimming cost V 1 base and J 0 bases; bases outside gene matches: 9. Germline CDR1 reads LGHNA; CDR2 reads YSLEER. CDR3 protein: CASSQVSGRARTSTDTQYF. Here the CDR3 DNA reads TGCGCCAGCAGCCAAGTTAGCGGGAGGGCCCGAACTAGCACAGATACGCAGTATTTT.

The chain combines TRBV27 with TRBJ1-3; no definite D call. There are 13 residues in the CDR3. Germline V gene data show CDR1 as MNHEY and CDR2 as SMNVEV (reference sequence). The V and J ends lost 10 bases and 3 bases respectively, with 13 bases between them. The CDR3 loop reads CATKAGGGNTIYF. CDR3 bases: TGTGCCACCAAGGCCGGAGGTGGAAACACCATATATTTT.

The table lists this clone with a few counts. This sequence joins TRBV28 and TRBJ1-1, with unresolved D. Germline V CDR1 and CDR2: MDHEN, SYDVKM. This CDR3 has 13 amino acids. V lost 7 bases and J 4 bases, leaving 13 bases between the germline ends. The CDR3 region is CASKRGWGTEAFF. The CDR3, as DNA: TGTGCCAGCAAGCGAGGGTGGGGCACTGAAGCTTTCTTT.

V is TRBV11-2 and J is TRBJ2-2, with D tentatively TRBD2 (5 bases). The ends were cut back, 8 bases at V and 4 bases at J, with 11 bases in the middle. Germline loops: CDR1 SGHAT, CDR2 FQNNGV. The CDR3 is made up of 13 amino acids. CDR3 in DNA: TGTGCCAGCGGATCTAGCTTCACCGGGGAGCTGTTTTTT. It is translated as CASGSSFTGELFF.

This clone was counted a few times. This rearrangement joins TRBV29-1 to TRBJ1-2; D is ambiguous. Between the trimmed V and J ends, which lost 0 bases and 2 bases, there was a span of 4 bases. The CDR3 runs 12 residues. Germline CDR1 and CDR2: SQVTM and ANQGSEA. CDR3 in DNA: TGCAGCGTTGAAGAACTCAACTATGGCTACACCTTC. This gives the protein CSVEELNYGYTF.